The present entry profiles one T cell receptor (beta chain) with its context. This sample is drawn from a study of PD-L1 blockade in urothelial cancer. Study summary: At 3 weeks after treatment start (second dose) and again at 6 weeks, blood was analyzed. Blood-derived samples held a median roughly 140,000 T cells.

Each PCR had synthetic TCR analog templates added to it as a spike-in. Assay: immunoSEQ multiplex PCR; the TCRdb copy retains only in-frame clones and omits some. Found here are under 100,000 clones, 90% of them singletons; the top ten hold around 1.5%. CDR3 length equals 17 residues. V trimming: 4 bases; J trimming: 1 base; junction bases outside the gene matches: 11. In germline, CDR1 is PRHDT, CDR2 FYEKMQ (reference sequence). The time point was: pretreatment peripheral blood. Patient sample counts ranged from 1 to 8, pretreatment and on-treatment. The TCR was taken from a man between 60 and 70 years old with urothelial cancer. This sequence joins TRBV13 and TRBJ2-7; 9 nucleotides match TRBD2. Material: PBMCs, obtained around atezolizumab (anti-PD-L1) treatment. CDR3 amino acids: CASSSPRGAGGSYEQYF. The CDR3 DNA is TGTGCCAGCAGCTCCCCTCGTGGAGCGGGGGGATCCTACGAGCAGTACTTC.